This TCR beta chain comes out of a study of CD8 T cells in ankylosing spondylitis. Study-level points and caveats: A motif in TCR beta, a set of 8 or 9 highly homologous variants, appeared characteristic of ankylosing spondylitis blood.

TCRdb fed the 5' RACE reads into MiXCR, producing one record per CDR3 protein. In the table there are around 390,000 distinct CDR3 sequences, under 25% of which are singletons. CDR1 is SGHTA, CDR2 FQGNSA, per germline. The CDR3 has 14 amino acids. Deletions cut 2 bases from V and 5 bases from J, with 10 bases between. This clonotype has more than one count but fewer than ten. Its antigen is as yet unknown. This clonotype was obtained from a male donor with ankylosing spondylitis. The chain uses TRBV7-2 and TRBJ2-1, with no clear D. Material: blood, either unsorted or a sorted T cell fraction (not recorded which). The DNA of the CDR3 is TGTGCCAGCAGCTTAATCAAAGGTCACAATGAGCAGTTCTTC. Encoded protein: CASSLIKGHNEQFF.